One sample yielded the 7 T cell receptor beta chains listed below, sequenced in a study of cytomegalovirus exposure and HLA in healthy donors. 60 Vbeta and 13 Jbeta primers were used in PCR. Sequencing used immunoSEQ multiplex PCR; TCRdb keeps in-frame clones, though not all of them. The sample shows 130,000 or so clones, roughly 86% of them seen only once. Sequencing was carried out using PBMCs. These receptors were collected from a man between 18 and 29 years old in good health and CMV-seropositive.

This clone was detected once. The genes are TRBV5-8 and TRBJ1-3; D remains ambiguous. The CDR3 spans 18 residues. Germline values: CDR1 SGHTS, CDR2 YDEGEE. V lost 0 bases and J 0 bases, leaving 16 bases between the germline ends. The CDR3 reads CASSLEGPLTNSGNTIYF. CDR3 in DNA: TGTGCCAGCAGCTTGGAAGGACCTCTGACTAACTCTGGAAACACCATATATTTT.

The rearrangement uses TRBV5-1 and TRBJ2-1; the match to TRBD2 covers 9 bases. This CDR3 region has 16 residues. Germline V lookup: CDR1 SGHRS, CDR2 YFSETQ. The junction had 6 bases not matched to a gene; V was cut back by 4 bases and J by 1 base. The DNA for the CDR3 is TGCGCCAGCAGCCCCTTAGCGGGAGAGTCCTACAATGAGCAGTTCTTC. Its translation: CASSPLAGESYNEQFF.

This clone was detected once. The rearrangement joins TRBV4-1 to TRBJ1-1; no clear D. Trimming cost V 1 base and J 0 bases, with 9 bases left between them. The CDR3 length is 15 residues. Germline loops: CDR1 MGHRA, CDR2 YSYEKL. CDR3 loop: CASSQGSGMNTEAFF. The CDR3, as DNA: TGCGCCAGCAGCCAAGGATCGGGGATGAACACTGAAGCTTTCTTT.

This clone came up a few times. The V call is TRBV2, the J call TRBJ1-2; D is ambiguous. Germline CDR1 SNHLY, CDR2 FYNNEI. CDR3 size: 13 residues. V was pared by 7 bases and J by 8 bases, with 17 bases between. The CDR3 region is CASNKEGLGGYTF. In DNA, the CDR3 is TGTGCCAGCAACAAGGAGGGCTTGGGCGGCTACACCTTC.

The V gene is TRBV19, the J gene TRBJ2-7; the match to TRBD2 covers 14 bases. V gave up 5 bases and J gave up 7 bases; unmatched junction bases: 10. Germline CDR1 is LNHDA and CDR2 is SQIVND (reference sequence). The CDR3 is 16 amino acids. In nucleotides, the CDR3 is TGTGCCAGTAGTCAGGGACTAGCGGGAGTTCGGGGGGAGCAGTACTTC. The encoded protein is CASSQGLAGVRGEQYF.

The chain combines TRBV6-5 with TRBJ2-7, with 11 bases fitting TRBD2. The ends lost 6 bases at V and 2 bases at J; junction bases unmatched: 6. The CDR3 has 15 amino acids. Germline V lookup: CDR1 MNHEY, CDR2 SVGAGI. The CDR3 nucleotides are TGTGCCAGCAGCCGTAGTAGCGGGAGGGCCTACGAGCAGTACTTC. Translation: CASSRSSGRAYEQYF.

The CDR3 region is CASSFGTISNQPQHF. In nucleotides, the CDR3 is TGTGCCAGCAGCTTTGGGACAATTAGCAATCAGCCCCAGCATTTT. This chain uses TRBV7-2 with TRBJ1-5, with D perhaps matching TRBD1 (6 bases). CDR1 SGHTA and CDR2 FQGNSA come from the germline V gene. This CDR3 has 15 residues. V lost 3 bases and J 0 bases, leaving 9 bases between the germline ends. The full variable domain, its missing parts supplied by reference TRBV7-2 and TRBJ1-5, is GAGVSQSPSNKVTEKGKDVELRCDPISGHTALYWYRQSLGQGLEFLIYFQGNSAPDKSGLPSDRFSAERTGGSVSTLTIQRTQQEDSAVYLCASSFGTISNQPQHFGDGTRLSIL.